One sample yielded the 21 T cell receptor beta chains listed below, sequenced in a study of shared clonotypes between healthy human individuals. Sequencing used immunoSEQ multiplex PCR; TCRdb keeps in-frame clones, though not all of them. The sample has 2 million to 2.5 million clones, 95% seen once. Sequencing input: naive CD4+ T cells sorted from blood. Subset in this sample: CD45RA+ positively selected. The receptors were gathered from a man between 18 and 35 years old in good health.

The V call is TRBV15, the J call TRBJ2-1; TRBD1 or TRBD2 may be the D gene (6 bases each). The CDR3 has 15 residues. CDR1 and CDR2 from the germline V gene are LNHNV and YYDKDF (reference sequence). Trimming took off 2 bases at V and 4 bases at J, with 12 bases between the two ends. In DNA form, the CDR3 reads TGTGCCACCAGCAGATTCACAGGGACTTACAATGAGCAGTTCTTC. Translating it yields CATSRFTGTYNEQFF.

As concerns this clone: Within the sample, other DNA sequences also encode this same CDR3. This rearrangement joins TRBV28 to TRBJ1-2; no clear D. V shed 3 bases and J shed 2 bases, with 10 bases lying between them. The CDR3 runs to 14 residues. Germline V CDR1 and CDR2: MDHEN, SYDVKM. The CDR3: CASSLGRANYGYTF. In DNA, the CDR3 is TGTGCCAGCAGTTTGGGAAGGGCCAACTATGGCTACACCTTC.

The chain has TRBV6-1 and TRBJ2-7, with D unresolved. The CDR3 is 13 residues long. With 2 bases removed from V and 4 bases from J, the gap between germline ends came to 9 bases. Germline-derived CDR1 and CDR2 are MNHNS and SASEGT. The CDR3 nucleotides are TGTGCCAGCAGTGAATGGGCAAAATACGAGCAGTACTTC. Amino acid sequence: CASSEWAKYEQYF.

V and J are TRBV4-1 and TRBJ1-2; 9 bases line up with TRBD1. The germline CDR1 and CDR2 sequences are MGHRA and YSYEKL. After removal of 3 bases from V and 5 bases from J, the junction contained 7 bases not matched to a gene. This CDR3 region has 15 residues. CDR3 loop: CASSHVGQGIYGYTF. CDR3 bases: TGCGCCAGCAGCCATGTCGGACAGGGGATTTATGGCTACACCTTC.

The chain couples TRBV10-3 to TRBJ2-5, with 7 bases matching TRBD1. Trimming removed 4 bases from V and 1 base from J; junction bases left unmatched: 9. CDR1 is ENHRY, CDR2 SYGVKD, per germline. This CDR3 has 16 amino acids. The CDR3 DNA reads TGTGCCATCAGTGGATCAGGGGGTAGCCTCCAAGAGACCCAGTACTTC. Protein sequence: CAISGSGGSLQETQYF.

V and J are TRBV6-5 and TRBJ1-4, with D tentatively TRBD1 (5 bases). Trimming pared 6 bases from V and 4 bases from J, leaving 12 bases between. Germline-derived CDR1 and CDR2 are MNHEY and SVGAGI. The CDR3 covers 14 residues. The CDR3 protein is CASSRGVGNEKLFF. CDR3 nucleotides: TGTGCCAGCAGCCGAGGGGTGGGTAATGAAAAACTGTTTTTT.

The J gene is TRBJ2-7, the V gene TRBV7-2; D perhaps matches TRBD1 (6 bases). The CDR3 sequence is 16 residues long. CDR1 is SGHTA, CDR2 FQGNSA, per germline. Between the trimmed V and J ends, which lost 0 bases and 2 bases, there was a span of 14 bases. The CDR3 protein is CASSLAPQGRTYEQYF. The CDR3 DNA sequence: TGTGCCAGCAGCTTAGCCCCCCAGGGGCGGACCTACGAGCAGTACTTC.

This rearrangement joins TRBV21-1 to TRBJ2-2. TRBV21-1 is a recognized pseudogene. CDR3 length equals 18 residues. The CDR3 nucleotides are TGTGCCAGCAGCTATCGATCTGAGGGGACCTCGAACACCGGGGAGCTGTTTTTT. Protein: CASSYRSEGTSNTGELFF.

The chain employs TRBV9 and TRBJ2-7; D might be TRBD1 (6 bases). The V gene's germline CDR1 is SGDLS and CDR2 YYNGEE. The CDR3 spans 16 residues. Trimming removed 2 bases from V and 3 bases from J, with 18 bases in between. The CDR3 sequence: CASSVDRDTRFYEQYF. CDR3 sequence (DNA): TGTGCCAGCAGCGTCGACCGGGACACAAGGTTCTACGAGCAGTACTTC.

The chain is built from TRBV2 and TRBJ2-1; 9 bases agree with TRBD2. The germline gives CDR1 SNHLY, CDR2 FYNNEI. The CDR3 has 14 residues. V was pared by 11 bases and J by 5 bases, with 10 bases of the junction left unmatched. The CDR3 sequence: CAGQGSGSHNEQFF. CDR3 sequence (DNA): TGTGCCGGCCAAGGTAGCGGGAGCCACAATGAGCAGTTCTTC.

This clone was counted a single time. CDR3 region: CASALGEKLFF. For the CDR3, the DNA is TGTGCCAGCGCATTGGGAGAAAAACTGTTTTTT. V usage is TRBV6-6 and J usage is TRBJ1-4; D ambiguous. Germline lookup yields CDR1 MNHNY and CDR2 SVGAGI (reference sequence). The CDR3 is made up of 11 amino acids. V was cut by 8 bases and J by 8 bases, with 9 bases left in between.

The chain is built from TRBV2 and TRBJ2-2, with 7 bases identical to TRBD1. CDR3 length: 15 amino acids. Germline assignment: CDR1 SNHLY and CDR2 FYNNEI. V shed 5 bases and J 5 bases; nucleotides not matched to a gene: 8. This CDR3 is CASSYTGVGTGELFF. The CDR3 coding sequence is TGTGCCAGCAGTTACACAGGGGTGGGGACCGGGGAGCTGTTTTTT.

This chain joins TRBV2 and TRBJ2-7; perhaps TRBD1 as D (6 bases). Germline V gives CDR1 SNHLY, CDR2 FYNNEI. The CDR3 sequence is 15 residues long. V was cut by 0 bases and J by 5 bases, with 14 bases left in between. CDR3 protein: CASSEASTGPHEQYF. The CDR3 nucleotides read TGTGCCAGCAGTGAAGCCTCGACAGGACCCCACGAGCAGTACTTC.

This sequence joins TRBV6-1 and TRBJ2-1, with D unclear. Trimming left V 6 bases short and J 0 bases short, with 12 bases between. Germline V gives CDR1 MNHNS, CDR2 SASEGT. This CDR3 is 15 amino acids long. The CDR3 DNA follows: TGTGCCAGCAGGGGCGGAGTCACCTCCTACAATGAGCAGTTCTTC. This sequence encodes CASRGGVTSYNEQFF.

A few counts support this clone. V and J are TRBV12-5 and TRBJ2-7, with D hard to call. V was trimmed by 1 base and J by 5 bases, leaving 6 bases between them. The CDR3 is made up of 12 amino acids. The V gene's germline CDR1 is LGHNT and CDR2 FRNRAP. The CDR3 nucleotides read TGTGCTAGTGGTTTGGGGTGGGACGAGCAGTACTTC. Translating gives CASGLGWDEQYF.

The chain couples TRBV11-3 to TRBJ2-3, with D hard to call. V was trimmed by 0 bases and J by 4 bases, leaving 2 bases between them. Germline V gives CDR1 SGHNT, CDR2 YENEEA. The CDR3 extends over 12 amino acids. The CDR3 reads CASSLDPDTQYF. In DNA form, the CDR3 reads TGTGCCAGCAGCTTAGATCCAGATACGCAGTATTTT.

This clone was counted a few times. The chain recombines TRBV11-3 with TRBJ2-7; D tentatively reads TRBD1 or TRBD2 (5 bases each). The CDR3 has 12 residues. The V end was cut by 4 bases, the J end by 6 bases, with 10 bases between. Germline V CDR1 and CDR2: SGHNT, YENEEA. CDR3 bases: TGTGCCAGCAGCTCGGGGCTGGGCGAGCAGTACTTC. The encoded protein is CASSSGLGEQYF.

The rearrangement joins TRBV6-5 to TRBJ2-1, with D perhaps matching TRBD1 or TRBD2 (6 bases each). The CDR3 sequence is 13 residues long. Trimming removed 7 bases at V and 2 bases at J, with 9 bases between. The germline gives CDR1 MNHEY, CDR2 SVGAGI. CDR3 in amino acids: CASKGGPYNEQFF. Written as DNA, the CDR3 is TGTGCCAGCAAGGGGGGACCCTACAATGAGCAGTTCTTC.

The CDR3 is CASSEPHSYNEQFF. The CDR3 DNA follows: TGTGCCAGCAGTGAGCCTCATTCCTACAATGAGCAGTTCTTC. This chain links TRBV25-1 with TRBJ2-1; D gene ambiguous. CDR1 MGHDK and CDR2 SYGVNS come from the germline V gene. V was clipped by 3 bases and J by 1 base, with 7 bases between them. This CDR3 has 14 amino acids.

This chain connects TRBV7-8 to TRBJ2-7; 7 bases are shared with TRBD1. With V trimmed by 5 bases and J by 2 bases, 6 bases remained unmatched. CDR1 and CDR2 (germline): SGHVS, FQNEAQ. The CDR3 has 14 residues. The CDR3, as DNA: TGTGCCAGCAGCGACGACAGGGCCACCTACGAGCAGTACTTC. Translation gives CASSDDRATYEQYF.

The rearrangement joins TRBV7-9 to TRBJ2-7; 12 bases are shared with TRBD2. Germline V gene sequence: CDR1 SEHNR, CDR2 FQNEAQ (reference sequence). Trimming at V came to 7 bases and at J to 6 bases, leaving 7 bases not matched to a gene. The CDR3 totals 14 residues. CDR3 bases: TGTGCCAGCATCCCTAGCGGGAGGGCCTCCGAGCAGTACTTC. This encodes CASIPSGRASEQYF. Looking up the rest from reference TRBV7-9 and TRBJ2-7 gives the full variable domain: DTGVSQNPRHKITKRGQNVTFRCDPISEHNRLYWYRQTLGQGPEFLTYFQNEAQLEKSRLLSDRFSAERPKGSFSTLEIQRTEQGDSAMYLCASIPSGRASEQYFGPGTRLTVT.